Listed here are 16 T cell receptor beta chains from one sample, sequenced in a study of T cell changes during pregnancy in multiple sclerosis (dated by TCRdb to between 2019 and 2020). The method was the immunoSEQ multiplex PCR assay. TCRdb provides this immuneACCESS table in a form limited to in-frame rearrangements. Some clones are lacking; in checked studies, under half of them reflect an unresolved V gene, and why the rest are absent is not known. Across this sample there are around 66,000 clones, with over 85% seen only once. Around 3.3% of the sample belongs to the ten largest clones. This specimen was peripheral blood, taken in the first trimester of pregnancy. The source of these receptors is a female donor in good health, enrolled as a control in a pregnancy study.

The CDR3 DNA reads as TGTGCCAGCAGCGTAGAACCAGATAGAGGAGAGACCCAGTACTTC. The encoded protein is CASSVEPDRGETQYF. This chain uses TRBV9 with TRBJ2-5; no clear D gene. Between the trimmed V and J ends, which lost 0 bases and 4 bases, there was a span of 13 bases. This CDR3 region has 15 residues. Per the germline V gene, CDR1 is SGDLS and CDR2 is YYNGEE.

This clone appeared once. This chain connects TRBV7-2 to TRBJ2-5, with 12 bases that match TRBD2. This CDR3 spans 17 amino acids. Germline V gene lookup returns CDR1 SGHTA and CDR2 FQGNSA. V gave up 4 bases and J gave up 4 bases; unmatched junction bases: 10. CDR3 region: CASSSASSSGGVETQYF. CDR3 DNA sequence: TGTGCCAGCAGCTCGGCGTCTTCTAGCGGGGGGGTAGAGACCCAGTACTTC.

This sequence joins TRBV9 and TRBJ2-1; no clear D. V was trimmed by 3 bases and J by 5 bases, leaving 12 bases between them. In germline, CDR1 is SGDLS, CDR2 YYNGEE. The CDR3 runs 14 residues. In nucleotides, the CDR3 is TGTGCCAGCAGCGCCTTTCAGAAGAACAATGAGCAGTTCTTC. Residues: CASSAFQKNNEQFF.

The rearrangement links TRBV5-1 to TRBJ2-7, with 8 nucleotides matching TRBD2. V was clipped by 2 bases and J by 0 bases; unmatched bases: 4. In germline, CDR1 is SGHRS, CDR2 YFSETQ. CDR3 length: 15 amino acids. The CDR3 DNA is TGCGCCAGCAGCTTCACTGCGGGGGGCTCCTACGAGCAGTACTTC. Translated: CASSFTAGGSYEQYF.

The V and J genes are TRBV6-6 and TRBJ1-1, with D perhaps TRBD1 (5 bases). Germline lookup yields CDR1 MNHNY and CDR2 SVGAGI (reference sequence). Trimming removed 8 bases at V and 5 bases at J, with 12 bases between. CDR3 size: 12 residues. This CDR3 is CASQGGGTEAFF. CDR3 in DNA: TGTGCCAGCCAGGGCGGGGGGACTGAAGCTTTCTTT.

This chain uses TRBV5-1 with TRBJ1-1, with D tentatively TRBD1 (5 bases). This CDR3 is built from 13 residues. V was shortened by 2 bases and J by 10 bases, with 15 bases between the two germline ends. In germline, CDR1 is SGHRS, CDR2 YFSETQ. CDR3 nucleotides: TGCGCCAGCAGCTTTTTCGGGACTGGGGCAGCTTTCTTT. It codes for CASSFFGTGAAFF.

This sequence joins TRBV7-2 and TRBJ1-2; the match to TRBD1 covers 9 bases. Looked up from germline, CDR1 is SGHTA and CDR2 is FQGNSA. The CDR3 is 15 residues long. V was clipped by 5 bases and J by 5 bases; unmatched bases: 9. CDR3 amino acids: CASSLRDRELYGYTF. The CDR3 DNA reads as TGTGCCAGCAGCCTTCGGGACAGGGAGCTATATGGCTACACCTTC.

This chain connects TRBV5-6 to TRBJ2-7, with 8 bases that match TRBD1. Losses at the gene ends were 0 bases for V and 3 bases for J; bases not matched to a gene: 11. There are 17 residues in the CDR3. The V gene's germline CDR1 is SGHDT and CDR2 YYEEEE. The CDR3 coding sequence is TGTGCCAGCAGCTTGGATAGAGGACAGGGCTCTTTCTACGAGCAGTACTTC. It is translated as CASSLDRGQGSFYEQYF.

V gene TRBV18 combines with J gene TRBJ1-5; D is undetermined. The V gene's germline CDR1 is KGHSH and CDR2 LQKENI. The CDR3 has 13 amino acids. V lost 11 bases and J 10 bases, leaving 21 bases between the germline ends. The CDR3 DNA is TGTGCCGCCGGGGAGTACGTTAATGGTCCCCAGCATTTT. This gives the protein CAAGEYVNGPQHF.

V is TRBV18 and J is TRBJ2-3; 7 bases align to TRBD1. V dropped 3 bases and J dropped 2; count of bases not matched to a gene: 5. The CDR3 runs to 15 residues. CDR1 and CDR2 (germline): KGHSH, LQKENI. In nucleotides, the CDR3 is TGTGCCAGCTCACCGATGGGACAGAACACAGATACGCAGTATTTT. It is translated as CASSPMGQNTDTQYF.

The chain uses TRBV18 and TRBJ2-7, with TRBD1 matching over 9 bases. Trimming removed 3 bases from V and 3 bases from J; junction bases left unmatched: 6. The CDR3 is 15 residues long. Per germline, CDR1 KGHSH and CDR2 LQKENI. The CDR3 sequence: CASSPLDRGDYEQYF. CDR3 nucleotides: TGTGCCAGCTCACCTTTGGACAGGGGAGACTACGAGCAGTACTTC.

This clone was seen just once. The chain employs TRBV6-1 and TRBJ1-5; 7 positions match TRBD1. The germline V gene encodes CDR1 MNHNS and CDR2 SASEGT. The CDR3 is 14 amino acids. The V gene end was trimmed by 7 bases and the J gene end by 7 bases; junction bases not matched to a gene: 10. CDR3 protein: CASNRQGSGQPQHF. CDR3 bases: TGTGCCAGCAATAGACAGGGATCGGGGCAGCCCCAGCATTTT.

This clone has a single count. This chain uses TRBV28 with TRBJ1-5; D remains unclear. Trimming shortened V by 2 bases and J by 0 bases, and 5 bases separated the two germline ends. This CDR3 contains 14 residues. Germline V gene lookup returns CDR1 MDHEN and CDR2 SYDVKM. CDR3 residues: CASSLADSNQPQHF. Written as DNA, the CDR3 is TGTGCCAGCAGTTTAGCAGATAGCAATCAGCCCCAGCATTTT.

This chain joins TRBV19 and TRBJ1-5; 8 bases are shared with TRBD1. This CDR3 has 16 amino acids. Trimming took 7 bases from V and 3 from J; bases not matched to a gene: 11. Germline CDR1 LNHDA, CDR2 SQIVND (reference sequence). This CDR3 reads CASTTGQGLYNQPQHF. The CDR3 nucleotides read TGTGCCAGTACCACTGGACAGGGTCTATACAATCAGCCCCAGCATTTT.

J is TRBJ1-1 and V is TRBV9; D perhaps matches TRBD1 (5 bases). The germline V gene has CDR1 SGDLS and CDR2 YYNGEE. The V gene lost 0 bases and the J gene lost 11 bases, with 17 bases spanning the gap. This CDR3 contains 14 residues. The CDR3 bases are TGTGCCAGCAGCGTAGAGGGTGCGGGACCAAGGGCTTTCTTT. It translates to CASSVEGAGPRAFF.

The V gene is TRBV28, the J gene TRBJ2-1, with 7 bases that match TRBD2. The V gene end was trimmed by 3 bases and the J gene end by 5 bases; junction bases not matched to a gene: 13. The germline CDR1 and CDR2 sequences are MDHEN and SYDVKM. The CDR3 length is 17 residues. The CDR3 DNA reads as TGTGCCAGCAGTTTCTCGGGACTACCTACACTCCACAATGAGCAGTTCTTC. It specifies CASSFSGLPTLHNEQFF.